Listed below are T cell receptor beta chains from one sample, sequenced in a study of blood T cell repertoires in COVID-19. Measured with immunoSEQ multiplex PCR; TCRdb has only the in-frame clones, and not every one. The data contain 150,000 to 200,000 clones, approximately 79% of them singletons. Input material: peripheral blood. These receptors were obtained from a man aged 25 to 45 with active or convalescent COVID-19. Both conserved end residues are part of each CDR3. D genes are given only for firm matches. Clone size, where shown, is once, few, many, or a class for clones that have expanded.

CDR3 protein | CDR3 DNA | V gene | D gene | J gene | clone size
CASSLVLAGRGNTGELFF | TGTGCCAGCAGCTTAGTTCTTGCCGGCAGGGGGAACACCGGGGAGCTGTTTTTT | TRBV7-9 | NA | TRBJ2-2 | NA
CASSLEGWANEQFF | TGTGCCAGCAGTTTGGAGGGTTGGGCGAATGAGCAGTTCTTC | TRBV27 | NA | TRBJ2-1 | NA
CASKLQGGFTGELFF | TGTGCCAGTAAGCTACAGGGGGGGTTCACCGGGGAGCTGTTTTTT | TRBV19 | NA | TRBJ2-2 | few
CATSDSRGPVYNEQFF | TGTGCCACCAGTGATTCCCGGGGTCCCGTCTACAATGAGCAGTTCTTC | TRBV24-1 | NA | TRBJ2-1 | NA
CASSYSSSSYNEQFF | TGTGCCAGCAGTTACTCATCTAGCTCCTACAATGAGCAGTTCTTC | TRBV6-5 | NA | TRBJ2-1 | many
CASSSTGATNEKLFF | TGTGCCAGCAGTTCGACGGGTGCAACTAATGAAAAACTGTTTTTT | TRBV28 | NA | TRBJ1-4 | NA
CASSWTGEKTEAFF | TGTGCCAGCAGTTGGACAGGGGAAAAGACTGAAGCTTTCTTT | TRBV6-5 | TRBD1 | TRBJ1-1 | NA
CASSRDTNYGYTF | TGCGCCAGCAGCCGGGACACTAACTATGGCTACACCTTC | TRBV5-1 | NA | TRBJ1-2 | NA
CASSPTGDTYGYTF | TGTGCCAGCAGCCCGACAGGGGATACCTATGGCTACACCTTC | TRBV7-6 | TRBD1 | TRBJ1-2 | NA
CASSLGVRQANSPLHF | TGTGCCAGCAGCTTAGGGGTCAGACAGGCGAATTCACCCCTCCACTTT | TRBV13 | NA | TRBJ1-6 | NA
CASSLTGTGGNQPQHF | TGTGCCAGCAGTCTCACCGGGACAGGGGGCAACCAGCCCCAGCATTTT | TRBV28 | TRBD1 | TRBJ1-5 | NA
CASSVVQGADEKLFF | TGTGCCAGCAGCGTAGTTCAGGGGGCGGATGAAAAACTGTTTTTT | TRBV9 | TRBD1 | TRBJ1-4 | NA
CASSPSGGRTGELFF | TGTGCCAGCTCACCATCGGGAGGAAGAACCGGGGAGCTGTTTTTT | TRBV18 | TRBD2 | TRBJ2-2 | NA
CASSLAATNEKLFF | TGTGCCAGCAGCTTAGCCGCAACTAATGAAAAACTGTTTTTT | TRBV7-9 | NA | TRBJ1-4 | NA
CASSLGDRGFAEAFF | TGTGCCAGCAGCTTAGGCGACAGGGGGTTCGCTGAAGCTTTCTTT | TRBV11-3 | TRBD1 | TRBJ1-1 | NA
CASSYPGDSSDQETQYF | TGTGCCAGCAGTTATCCAGGGGATTCCTCTGACCAAGAGACCCAGTACTTC | TRBV6-9 | NA | TRBJ2-5 | NA
CASRSPGNEQYF | TGTGCCAGCAGATCACCAGGGAACGAGCAGTACTTC | TRBV12-3/TRBV12-4 | NA | TRBJ2-7 | NA
CAWSPGTNSNQPQHF | TGTGCCTGGAGTCCCGGGACAAATAGCAATCAGCCCCAGCATTTT | TRBV30 | NA | TRBJ1-5 | NA
CASSSPGGQGTHEQFF | TGTGCCAGCAGCTCCCCCGGAGGACAGGGAACGCATGAGCAGTTCTTC | TRBV7-9 | TRBD1 | TRBJ2-1 | NA
CASSLRGANTGELFF | TGTGCCAGCAGCTTGCGGGGAGCTAACACCGGGGAGCTGTTTTTT | TRBV5-4 | NA | TRBJ2-2 | NA
CASRAAPGQGGNEQFF | TGTGCCAGCAGAGCGGCTCCGGGACAGGGGGGTAATGAGCAGTTCTTC | TRBV7-6 | TRBD1 | TRBJ2-1 | NA
CASSAPLQGSTYGYTF | TGTGCCAGCAGCGCACCCTTACAGGGTTCTACCTATGGCTACACCTTC | TRBV11-3 | NA | TRBJ1-2 | NA
CASSRARDYNYEQYF | TGTGCCAGCAGCAGAGCCCGGGACTACAACTACGAGCAGTACTTC | TRBV5-4 | TRBD2 | TRBJ2-7 | NA
CASSLLKGGFSSGNTIYF | TGTGCCAGCTCACTCCTCAAAGGCGGCTTCAGCTCTGGAAACACCATATATTTT | TRBV18 | NA | TRBJ1-3 | NA
CASSEAGASHEQYF | TGCGCCAGCAGCGAAGCGGGAGCTAGCCACGAGCAGTACTTC | TRBV10-1 | TRBD2 | TRBJ2-7 | NA
CASSPTGVDRGDGYTF | TGTGCCAGCTCACCAACGGGTGTCGACAGGGGTGATGGCTACACCTTC | TRBV18 | TRBD1 | TRBJ1-2 | NA
CASNPGLSSSERYF | TGTGCCAGCAATCCCGGACTATCCTCCTCCGAGCGGTATTTT | TRBV2 | NA | TRBJ2-3 | once
CASSQDARDQPQHF | TGCGCCAGCAGCCAAGATGCGCGGGATCAGCCCCAGCATTTT | TRBV4-3 | NA | TRBJ1-5 | NA
CATSRVLGQGAEKLFF | TGTGCCACCAGCAGAGTTCTGGGACAGGGGGCAGAAAAACTGTTTTTT | TRBV15 | TRBD1 | TRBJ1-4 | once
CASSLRRSGGTGELFF | TGTGCCAGCAGCTTAAGGAGGTCAGGGGGGACCGGGGAGCTGTTTTTT | TRBV7-3 | NA | TRBJ2-2 | NA
CASSTQASYNSPLHF | TGTGCCAGCAGCACACAGGCTTCCTATAATTCACCCCTCCACTTT | TRBV13 | NA | TRBJ1-6 | few
CSVEGTSGQETQYF | TGCAGCGTTGAAGGGACTAGCGGACAAGAGACCCAGTACTTC | TRBV29-1 | TRBD2 | TRBJ2-5 | NA
CASSLATGGVGETQYF | TGCGCCAGCAGCTTGGCGACGGGGGGAGTCGGAGAGACCCAGTACTTC | TRBV5-1 | TRBD2 | TRBJ2-5 | NA
CASSTGGGLDNEQFF | TGTGCTAGCAGCACCGGGGGGGGGTTGGACAATGAGCAGTTCTTC | TRBV7-7 | TRBD2 | TRBJ2-1 | NA
CASSLDTTEAFF | TGTGCCAGCAGCTTGGATACAACTGAAGCTTTCTTT | TRBV5-6 | NA | TRBJ1-1 | few
CASSLGTSGLSTDTQYF | TGCGCCAGCAGCCTTGGGACTAGCGGATTATCCACAGATACGCAGTATTTT | TRBV5-1 | TRBD2 | TRBJ2-3 | NA
CASSLRWGRARGETQYF | TGTGCCAGCAGCTTACGGTGGGGACGGGCGCGGGGGGAGACCCAGTACTTC | TRBV13 | TRBD2 | TRBJ2-5 | NA
CATWDRVSTDTQYF | TGTGCCACCTGGGACAGGGTAAGCACAGATACGCAGTATTTT | TRBV19 | TRBD1 | TRBJ2-3 | NA
CASSPSSGSYNEQFF | TGTGCCAGCAGCCCCTCTAGCGGGAGTTACAATGAGCAGTTCTTC | TRBV2 | TRBD2 | TRBJ2-1 | NA
CASSYNRGPGQPQHF | TGTGCCAGCAGCTATAACAGGGGGCCTGGGCAGCCCCAGCATTTT | TRBV28 | TRBD1 | TRBJ1-5 | NA
CAISEAGEGYTF | TGTGCCATCAGTGAGGCCGGGGAGGGCTACACCTTC | TRBV10-3 | NA | TRBJ1-2 | NA
CASSRLNTEAFF | TGTGCCAGCAGCCGCCTAAACACTGAAGCTTTCTTT | TRBV7-2 | NA | TRBJ1-1 | NA
CASSFLGTGNNQPQHF | TGTGCCAGCAGTTTCCTCGGGACAGGGAACAATCAGCCCCAGCATTTT | TRBV28 | TRBD1 | TRBJ1-5 | NA
CSVAEGSDAFF | TGCAGCGTTGCGGAGGGGTCCGATGCTTTCTTT | TRBV29-1 | NA | TRBJ1-1 | NA
CASSQDPSGGAEEQFF | TGTGCCAGCAGCCAAGACCCTAGCGGGGGGGCGGAAGAGCAGTTCTTC | TRBV4-2 | TRBD2 | TRBJ2-1 | once
CASSQPTGVGPDTQYF | TGTGCCAGCAGCCAGCCGACAGGGGTCGGGCCAGATACGCAGTATTTT | TRBV6-2/TRBV6-3 | TRBD1 | TRBJ2-3 | NA
CASSLSSGPRGQPQHF | TGTGCCAGCAGCCTCAGTTCGGGACCCCGGGGGCAGCCCCAGCATTTT | TRBV7-9 | NA | TRBJ1-5 | NA
CAWSVNREQYF | TGTGCCTGGAGTGTAAACAGAGAGCAGTACTTC | TRBV30 | NA | TRBJ2-7 | NA
CASSERPGTSGRVIYEQYF | TGCGCCAGCAGTGAGCGACCCGGGACTAGCGGGAGGGTCATCTACGAGCAGTACTTC | TRBV10-2 | TRBD2 | TRBJ2-7 | NA
CASSQDHRVGTEAFF | TGCGCCAGCAGCCAAGATCACAGGGTGGGCACTGAAGCTTTCTTT | TRBV4-1 | NA | TRBJ1-1 | NA